Included here is one T cell receptor (beta chain) sequence, with context. There is no known antigen for this receptor. No clone much larger than this one lies a single base away; base qualities are absent. TCR CDR3 regions were amplified from genomic DNA by multiplex PCR using the deep immunoSEQ assay. For each cell subset, the extracted genomic DNA was distributed evenly across all wells of several immunoSEQ 96-well plates, and each plate served as one replicate. Each replicate PCR for sorted subsets received 150 to 250 ng genomic DNA, equal to tens of thousands of T cell genomes. The purified libraries were quantified using a Qubit 3.0 fluorometer, sized with a Bioanalyzer 2100, and then quantified again using the KAPA Library Quantification kit. A separate single-read 150-cycle Illumina NextSeq 550 flow cell was used to sequence each immunoSEQ 96-well plate. In the source study's methods: Because the immunoSEQ output held only junctional sequences and lacked quality scores, the filtering could not match the filtering applied to full-length reads. To assign V/J genes and CDR3, sequences were annotated using PyIR, a Python wrapper for IgBLAST v1.9, with IMGT germline references. Reads were filtered out if the reads had weak V/J assignments (E-value above 1e-6), no CDR3, stop codons, out-of-frame junctions, or ambiguous translated residues. V3J clonotypes were defined as sequences sharing the same inferred V gene, J gene, and CDR3 amino acid sequence. Percentage overlap between repertoires was computed as shared unique clonotypes divided by the size of the smaller repertoire. RTK rarefaction, the Chao1 estimator, and Recon v2.1 estimates of unobserved clonotypes were used to assess repertoire richness. OLGA was used to compute generation probabilities for all TCRbeta clonotypes that the gDNA method yielded from a few donors. TCRdb holds this immuneACCESS table with in-frame rearrangements only. Some clones are missing; in checked studies, unresolved V genes explain under half, and the rest has no known cause. That table furnishes V, J and clone size, whereas the DNA furnished D and trimming. The sample table records roughly 1,600,000 clones; just under 99% of these occur just once. The ten biggest clones cover approximately 0.4% of the sample.

CDR1 and CDR2 are drawn from the germline V gene (reference sequence): SEHNR, FQNEAQ. At the junction V is shortened by 1 base and J by 4 bases; bases outside the gene matches: 8. Inclusive of the bounding cysteine and phenylalanine, the CDR3 is 17 residues long. Only the CDR3 DNA is retained, 51 bases long and in frame from the first base. The donors were healthy, HIV-negative adults with no recently reported acute infections or vaccinations. Only Caucasian adults living in Nashville, Tennessee, USA were represented among the donors. CD4+ T cells were enriched by magnetic negative selection, after which naive cells were positively selected on CD45RA and the negative fraction was taken as the memory subset. After blood collection by leukapheresis, PBMCs were isolated using Ficoll-Histopaque density gradient centrifugation and then cryopreserved in the vapor phase of liquid nitrogen. Analytical flow cytometry was used to check the purity and quantity of each magnetically sorted T cell population. From each sorted fraction, genomic DNA was isolated and quantified by UV absorbance on a Nanodrop 2000c.

These data belong to a study of shared clonotypes between healthy human individuals (dated by TCRdb to the early 2020s). About the study as a whole: The cohort comprised two women and a few men aged 18 to 49 years. Libraries were prepared and TCR repertoires were sequenced by different laboratories using diverse techniques, in order to increase sequencing depth and limit assay-specific biases. The study deeply sequenced blood TCR repertoires of about five healthy adults to estimate repertoire size and the extent of clonotype sharing between individuals. Per donor, three plates each were used for CD4 naive and CD4 memory, two for CD8 naive, and one for CD8 memory. Between about 0.85 and 10 billion PBMCs per donor were obtained by leukapheresis.

Broader findings and caveats from the paper: Across a handful of donors, around 5.4% of naive CD4, approximately 3.5% of naive CD8, around 2.1% of memory CD4, and 0.4% of memory CD8 clonotypes were shared. The small number of donors limited the genetic and exposure-history diversity represented. Naive subsets generally had larger estimated clonotype richness than memory subsets. Based on pairwise subsampling, the degree of clonotype sharing among donors was expected to be affected by sequencing depth. Sampling was restricted to blood, and TCR repertoires in tissues likely differ from the TCR repertoires found in blood. Incomplete sequencing was indicated by rarefaction of sorted-subset datasets, despite the large sequencing depth. Higher generation probabilities were observed for clonotypes shared by all four sorted-subset donors than for non-shared clonotypes.

The material sequenced was naive CD4+ T cells sorted from blood. The intended sense of this specimen's cell subset or site label: CD45RA+ positively selected. The sequence is built from TRBV7-9 and TRBJ2-7, with 12 bases in between that match TRBD2. This TCR was recovered from a man aged 25-40 years in good health. Here the CDR3 is given as CASSLDGGLAGYYEQYF. Read as DNA, the sequence is TGTGCCAGCAGCTTAGATGGAGGACTAGCGGGATATTACGAGCAGTACTTC.